The present entry profiles one T cell receptor beta chain with its context. Its antigen is unknown. This entry is derived from a study of cytomegalovirus exposure and HLA in healthy donors. Across the whole study: Tens of millions of unique TCR sequences came from HLA-typed donors in an early release. Study-wide results and limits: Associated with cytomegalovirus, according to the listing, were approximately 160 TCR beta chains. Later analysis indicated greater clonal expansion among HLA-associated TCR beta chains than among equally common other chains.

CDR1 is SNHLY and CDR2 is FYNNEI in the germline V gene. V lost 7 bases, J lost 14 bases, and 4 bases stayed unmatched. This CDR3 region has 11 residues. In the PCR, 60 Vbeta and 13 Jbeta primers were used. Libraries were prepared by immunoSEQ multiplex PCR; TCRdb keeps only in-frame clonotypes and omits some of them. This table holds about 160,000 clones, over 70% found once. The receptor was isolated from a woman aged 25 to 39 in good health and CMV-seronegative. The rearrangement uses TRBV2 and TRBJ2-1; 11 nucleotides align to TRBD2. What was sequenced was PBMCs. The CDR3 loop reads CASNSGGAEFF. CDR3 DNA sequence: TGTGCCAGCAATAGCGGGGGGGCCGAGTTCTTC. The full variable domain, with the rest looked up from reference TRBV2 and TRBJ2-1, is EPEVTQTPSHQVTQMGQEVILRCVPISNHLYFYWYRQILGQKVEFLVSFYNNEISEKSEIFDDQFSVERPDGSNFTLKIRSTKLEDSAMYFCASNSGGAEFFGPGTRLTVL.